This T cell receptor beta chain was sequenced in a study of blood T cell repertoires in COVID-19. As for the study in general: T cells, B-cell-depleted T cells, or PBMCs supplied cDNA or gDNA.

Seattle patients were enrolled while actively infected and followed longitudinally. As handled by the study authors: Reference gene primers were amplified, and this amplification served to estimate nucleated cell counts. Clones were read by immunoSEQ multiplex PCR, and TCRdb kept only the in-frame ones, dropping some. V and J calls and clone size follow that table, whereas D and trimming were derived from the DNA. The sample comprises 150,000 to 180,000 clones, around 83% of which are singletons, and over 10% rests with the top ten. The CDR3 spans 13 residues. Germline trimming cut 8 bases from V and 7 bases from J; bases unmatched to any gene: 8. CDR1 is KGHSH and CDR2 is LQKENI in the germline V gene.

The chain employs TRBV18 and TRBJ1-2, with 9 bases identical to TRBD1. Material: peripheral blood. The TCR was taken from a woman aged 55-70 years with COVID-19, enrolled during active disease. The chain's CDR3 is CASGLGQGFGYTF. The CDR3 coding sequence is TGTGCCAGCGGGCTGGGACAGGGATTTGGCTACACCTTC.